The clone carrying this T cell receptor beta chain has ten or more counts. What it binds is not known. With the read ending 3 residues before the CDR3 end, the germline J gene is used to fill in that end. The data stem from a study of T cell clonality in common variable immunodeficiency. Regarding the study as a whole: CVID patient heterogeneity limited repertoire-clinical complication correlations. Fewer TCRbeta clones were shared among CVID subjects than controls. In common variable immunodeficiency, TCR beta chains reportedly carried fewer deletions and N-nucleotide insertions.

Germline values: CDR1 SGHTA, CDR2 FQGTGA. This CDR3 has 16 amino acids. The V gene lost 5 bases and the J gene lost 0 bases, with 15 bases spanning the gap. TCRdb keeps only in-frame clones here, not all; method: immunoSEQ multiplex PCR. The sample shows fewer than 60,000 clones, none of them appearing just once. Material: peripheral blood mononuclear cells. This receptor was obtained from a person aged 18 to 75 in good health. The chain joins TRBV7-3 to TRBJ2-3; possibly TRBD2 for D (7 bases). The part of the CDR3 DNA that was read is TGTGCCAGCAGCGCGGGGGACATACCTAGCACAGATACG. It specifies CASSAGDIPSTDT. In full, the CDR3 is CASSAGDIPSTDTQYF.